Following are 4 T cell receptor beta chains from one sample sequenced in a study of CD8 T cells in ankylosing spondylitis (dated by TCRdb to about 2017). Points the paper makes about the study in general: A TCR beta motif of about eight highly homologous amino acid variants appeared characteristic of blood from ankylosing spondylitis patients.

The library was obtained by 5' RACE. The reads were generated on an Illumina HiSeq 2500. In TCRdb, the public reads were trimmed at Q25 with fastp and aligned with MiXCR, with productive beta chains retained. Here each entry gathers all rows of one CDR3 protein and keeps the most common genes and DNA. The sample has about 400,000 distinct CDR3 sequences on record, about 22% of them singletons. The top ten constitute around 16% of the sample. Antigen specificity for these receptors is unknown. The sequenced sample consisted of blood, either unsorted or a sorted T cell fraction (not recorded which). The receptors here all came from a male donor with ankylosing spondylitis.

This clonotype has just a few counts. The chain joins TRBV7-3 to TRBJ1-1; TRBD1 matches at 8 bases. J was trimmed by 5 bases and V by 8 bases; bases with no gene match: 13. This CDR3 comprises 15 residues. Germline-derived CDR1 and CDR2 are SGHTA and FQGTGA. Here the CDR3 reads CASAAQAGGVTEAFF. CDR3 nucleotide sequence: TGTGCCAGCGCCGCCCAGGCAGGGGGCGTGACTGAAGCTTTCTTT.

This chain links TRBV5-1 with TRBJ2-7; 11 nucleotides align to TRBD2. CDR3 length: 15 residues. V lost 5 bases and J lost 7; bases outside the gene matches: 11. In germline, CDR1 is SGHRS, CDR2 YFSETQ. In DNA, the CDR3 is TGCGCCAGCAGTACCACTAGCGGGGGTGGTGTAGAGCAGTACTTC. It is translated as CASSTTSGGGVEQYF.

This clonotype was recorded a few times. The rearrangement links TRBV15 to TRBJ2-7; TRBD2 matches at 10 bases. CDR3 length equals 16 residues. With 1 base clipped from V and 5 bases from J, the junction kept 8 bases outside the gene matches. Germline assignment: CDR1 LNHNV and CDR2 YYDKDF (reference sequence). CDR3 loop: CATSRGQREGRDEQYF. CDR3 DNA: TGTGCCACCAGCAGAGGTCAGCGGGAGGGCCGCGACGAGCAGTACTTC.

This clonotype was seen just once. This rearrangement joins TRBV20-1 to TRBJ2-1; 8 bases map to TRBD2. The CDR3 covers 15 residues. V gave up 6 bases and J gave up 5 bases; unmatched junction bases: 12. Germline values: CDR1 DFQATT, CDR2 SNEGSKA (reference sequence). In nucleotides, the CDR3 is TGCAGTGCCCCCCATGCGGCTAGCGGGCACAATGAGCAGTTCTTC. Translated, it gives CSAPHAASGHNEQFF.